This T cell receptor (beta chain) derives from a study of beta chain features in type 1 diabetes. There are a few counts of this clone. Germline trimming cut 3 bases from V and 6 bases from J; bases unmatched to any gene: 5. This CDR3 has 13 residues. Germline loops: CDR1 KGHSH, CDR2 LQKENI. Stem cell-like memory, regulatory, central memory and naive CD4+ cells were sorted via CD45RO/CCR7/CD25/CD127/CD95/CD27. Every isolated RNA sample was fully reverse transcribed, so sequencing captured expressed TCRB transcripts. Assay used: immunoSEQ multiplex PCR; TCRdb lists only in-frame clones, some missing. The sample records 970,000 or so clones, about a sixth being singletons.

The sequencing input was naive CD4+ T cells from blood. The origin of this receptor is a woman aged 18-29 years in good health. The J gene is TRBJ2-7, the V gene TRBV18, with 7 bases lining up with TRBD2. CDR3 nucleotide sequence: TGTGCCAGCTCACCCCGCGGGGGATCCGAGCAGTACTTC. This codes for CASSPRGGSEQYF.